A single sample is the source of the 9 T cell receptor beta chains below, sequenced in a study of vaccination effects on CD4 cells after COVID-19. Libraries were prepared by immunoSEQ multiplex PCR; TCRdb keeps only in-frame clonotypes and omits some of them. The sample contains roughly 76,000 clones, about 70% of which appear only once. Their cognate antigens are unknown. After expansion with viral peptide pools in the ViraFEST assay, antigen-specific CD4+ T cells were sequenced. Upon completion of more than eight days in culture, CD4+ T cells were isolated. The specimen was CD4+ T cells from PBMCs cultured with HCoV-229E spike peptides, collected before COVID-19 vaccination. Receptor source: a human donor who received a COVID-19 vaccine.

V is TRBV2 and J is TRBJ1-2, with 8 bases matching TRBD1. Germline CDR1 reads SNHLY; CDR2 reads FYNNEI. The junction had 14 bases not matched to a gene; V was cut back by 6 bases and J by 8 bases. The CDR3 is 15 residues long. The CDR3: CASSIRSAGTGGYTF. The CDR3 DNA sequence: TGTGCCAGCAGCATCCGTAGTGCAGGGACAGGAGGCTACACCTTC. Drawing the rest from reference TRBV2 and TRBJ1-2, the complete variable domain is EPEVTQTPSHQVTQMGQEVILRCVPISNHLYFYWYRQILGQKVEFLVSFYNNEISEKSEIFDDQFSVERPDGSNFTLKIRSTKLEDSAMYFCASSIRSAGTGGYTFGSGTRLTVV.

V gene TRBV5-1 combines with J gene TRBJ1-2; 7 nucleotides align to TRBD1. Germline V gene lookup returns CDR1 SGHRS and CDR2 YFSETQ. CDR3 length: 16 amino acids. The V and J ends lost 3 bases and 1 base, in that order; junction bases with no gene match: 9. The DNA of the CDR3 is TGCGCCAGCAGCTACCAGGGACAGACTCTTAACTATGGCTACACCTTC. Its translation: CASSYQGQTLNYGYTF. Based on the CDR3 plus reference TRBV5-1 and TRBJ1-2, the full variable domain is KAGVTQTPRYLIKTRGQQVTLSCSPISGHRSVSWYQQTPGQGLQFLFEYFSETQRNKGNFPGRFSGRQFSNSRSEMNVSTLELGDSALYLCASSYQGQTLNYGYTFGSGTRLTVV.

CDR3 sequence: CASSLGGTGSRTIYF. Here the CDR3 DNA reads TGTGCCAGCAGCCTCGGAGGGACAGGGTCCCGCACCATATATTTT. The chain has TRBV7-2 and TRBJ1-3, with 9 bases identical to TRBD1. The CDR3 sequence is 15 residues long. The trim removed 5 bases at V and 9 bases at J, leaving 11 bases unmatched. Germline V lookup: CDR1 SGHTA, CDR2 FQGNSA.

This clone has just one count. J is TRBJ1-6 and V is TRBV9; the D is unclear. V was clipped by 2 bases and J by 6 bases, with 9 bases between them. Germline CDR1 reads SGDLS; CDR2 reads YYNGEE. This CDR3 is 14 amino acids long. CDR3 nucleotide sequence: TGTGCCAGCAGCGTCGGCAGCCGTAATTCACCCCTCCACTTT. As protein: CASSVGSRNSPLHF.

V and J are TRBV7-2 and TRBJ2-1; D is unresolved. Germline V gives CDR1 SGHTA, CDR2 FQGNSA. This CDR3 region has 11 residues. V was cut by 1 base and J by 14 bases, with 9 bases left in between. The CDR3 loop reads CASSLGRFEFF. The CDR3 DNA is TGTGCCAGCAGCTTAGGTCGGTTTGAGTTCTTC. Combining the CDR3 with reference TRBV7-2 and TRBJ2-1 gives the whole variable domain GAGVSQSPSNKVTEKGKDVELRCDPISGHTALYWYRQSLGQGLEFLIYFQGNSAPDKSGLPSDRFSAERTGGSVSTLTIQRTQQEDSAVYLCASSLGRFEFFGPGTRLTVL.

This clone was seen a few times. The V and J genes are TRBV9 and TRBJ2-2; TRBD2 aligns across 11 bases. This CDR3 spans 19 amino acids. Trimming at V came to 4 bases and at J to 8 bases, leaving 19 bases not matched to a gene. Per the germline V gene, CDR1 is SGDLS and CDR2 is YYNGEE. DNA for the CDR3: TGTGCCAGCAGCTTTCGTGACGATCTTAGCGGGGGGGCTTTAGGGGAGCTGTTTTTT. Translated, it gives CASSFRDDLSGGALGELFF.

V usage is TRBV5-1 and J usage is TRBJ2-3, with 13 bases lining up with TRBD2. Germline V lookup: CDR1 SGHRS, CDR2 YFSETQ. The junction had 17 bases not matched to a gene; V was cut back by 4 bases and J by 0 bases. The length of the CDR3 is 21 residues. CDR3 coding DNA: TGCGCCAGCAGCCTCTTTCCGGGACTAGCGGGGAAAGCTCCAAGCACAGATACGCAGTATTTT. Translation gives CASSLFPGLAGKAPSTDTQYF.

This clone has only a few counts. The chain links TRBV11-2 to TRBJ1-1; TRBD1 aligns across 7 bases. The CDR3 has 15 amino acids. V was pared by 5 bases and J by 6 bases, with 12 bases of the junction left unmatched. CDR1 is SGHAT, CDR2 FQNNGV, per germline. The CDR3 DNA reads TGTGCCAGCAGCATCTCGGACAGGCAGAATGCTGAAGCTTTCTTT. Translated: CASSISDRQNAEAFF.

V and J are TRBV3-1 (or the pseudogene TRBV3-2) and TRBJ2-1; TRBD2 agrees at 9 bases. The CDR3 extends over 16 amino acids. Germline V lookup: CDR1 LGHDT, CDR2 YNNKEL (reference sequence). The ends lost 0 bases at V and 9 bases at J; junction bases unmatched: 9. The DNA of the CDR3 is TGTGCCAGCAGCCAAGATGTGCGGGGGGGCCTGGGTGAGCAGTTCTTC. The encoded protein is CASSQDVRGGLGEQFF.